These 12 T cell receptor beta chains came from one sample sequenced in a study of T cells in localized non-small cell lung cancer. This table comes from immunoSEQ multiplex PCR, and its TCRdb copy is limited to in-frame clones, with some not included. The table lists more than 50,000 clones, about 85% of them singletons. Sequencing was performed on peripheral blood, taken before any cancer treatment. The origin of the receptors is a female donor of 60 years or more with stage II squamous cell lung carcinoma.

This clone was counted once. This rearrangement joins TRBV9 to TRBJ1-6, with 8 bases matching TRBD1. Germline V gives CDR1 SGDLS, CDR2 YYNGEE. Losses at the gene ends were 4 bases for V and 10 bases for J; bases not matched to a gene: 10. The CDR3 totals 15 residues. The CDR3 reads CASSKTTGVESPLHF. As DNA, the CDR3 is TGTGCCAGCAGCAAAACGACAGGGGTCGAGTCACCCCTCCACTTT.

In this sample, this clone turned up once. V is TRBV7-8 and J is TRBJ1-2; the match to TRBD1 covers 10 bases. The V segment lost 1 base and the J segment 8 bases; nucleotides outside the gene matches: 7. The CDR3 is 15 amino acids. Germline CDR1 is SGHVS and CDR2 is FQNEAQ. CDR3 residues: CASSLEGQGPTGYTF. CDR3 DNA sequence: TGTGCCAGCAGCTTAGAGGGACAGGGGCCTACAGGCTACACCTTC. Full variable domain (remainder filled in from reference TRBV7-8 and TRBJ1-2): GAGVSQSPRYKVAKRGQDVALRCDPISGHVSLFWYQQALGQGPEFLTYFQNEAQLDKSGLPSDRFFAERPEGSVSTLKIQRTQQEDSAVYLCASSLEGQGPTGYTFGSGTRLTVV.

CDR3 amino acids: CASSLREVFETQYF. The DNA for the CDR3 is TGTGCCAGCAGCTTACGAGAAGTCTTTGAGACCCAGTACTTC. The chain employs TRBV5-4 and TRBJ2-5; D unclear. CDR1 SGHNT and CDR2 YYREEE come from the germline V gene (reference sequence). V lost 2 bases and J lost 5, with 13 bases in between. The CDR3 consists of 14 residues.

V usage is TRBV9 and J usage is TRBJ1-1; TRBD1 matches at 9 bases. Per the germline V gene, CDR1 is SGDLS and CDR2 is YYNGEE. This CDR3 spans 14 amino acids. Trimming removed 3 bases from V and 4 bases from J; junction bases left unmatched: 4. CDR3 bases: TGTGCCAGCAGCGCCCGGGACAGGGTCACTGAAGCTTTCTTT. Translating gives CASSARDRVTEAFF. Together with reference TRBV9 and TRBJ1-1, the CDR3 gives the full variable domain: DSGVTQTPKHLITATGQRVTLRCSPRSGDLSVYWYQQSLDQGLQFLIQYYNGEERAKGNILERFSAQQFPDLHSELNLSSLELGDSALYFCASSARDRVTEAFFGQGTRLTVV.

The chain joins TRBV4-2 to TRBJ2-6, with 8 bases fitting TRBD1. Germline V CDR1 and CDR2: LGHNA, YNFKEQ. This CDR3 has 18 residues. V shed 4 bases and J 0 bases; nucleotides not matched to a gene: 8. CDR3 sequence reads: CASSRSQGAGSGANVLTF. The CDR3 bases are TGTGCCAGCAGCCGCAGTCAGGGGGCCGGCTCTGGGGCCAACGTCCTGACTTTC.

DNA of the CDR3: TGTGCCAGCAGCGTAGAAGGGAGGTACGGTAGCATTCAGTACTTC. Protein product: CASSVEGRYGSIQYF. The chain combines TRBV9 with TRBJ2-4, with D possibly TRBD2 on 6 matching bases. Germline CDR1 reads SGDLS; CDR2 reads YYNGEE. The CDR3 spans 15 residues. V was pared by 0 bases and J by 9 bases, with 16 bases between.

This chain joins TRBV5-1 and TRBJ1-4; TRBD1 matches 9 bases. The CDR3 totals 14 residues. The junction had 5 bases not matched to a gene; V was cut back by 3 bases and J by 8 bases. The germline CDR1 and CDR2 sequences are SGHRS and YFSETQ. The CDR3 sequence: CASSSTGGEEKLFF. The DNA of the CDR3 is TGCGCCAGCAGCTCGACAGGGGGGGAGGAAAAACTGTTTTTT. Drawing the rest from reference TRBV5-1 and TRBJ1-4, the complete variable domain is KAGVTQTPRYLIKTRGQQVTLSCSPISGHRSVSWYQQTPGQGLQFLFEYFSETQRNKGNFPGRFSGRQFSNSRSEMNVSTLELGDSALYLCASSSTGGEEKLFFGSGTQLSVL.

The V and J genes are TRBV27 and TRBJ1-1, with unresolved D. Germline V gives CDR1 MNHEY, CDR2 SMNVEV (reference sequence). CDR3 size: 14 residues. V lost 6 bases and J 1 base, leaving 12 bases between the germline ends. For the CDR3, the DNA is TGTGCCAGCAGCCCTTTGACGGGGAACACTGAAGCTTTCTTT. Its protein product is CASSPLTGNTEAFF.

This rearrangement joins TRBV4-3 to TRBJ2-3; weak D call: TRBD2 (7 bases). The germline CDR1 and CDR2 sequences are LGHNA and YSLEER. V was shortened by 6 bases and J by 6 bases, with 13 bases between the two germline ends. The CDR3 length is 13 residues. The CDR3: CASSGGAGDTQYF. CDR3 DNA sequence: TGCGCCAGCAGTGGGGGGGCCGGGGATACGCAGTATTTT.

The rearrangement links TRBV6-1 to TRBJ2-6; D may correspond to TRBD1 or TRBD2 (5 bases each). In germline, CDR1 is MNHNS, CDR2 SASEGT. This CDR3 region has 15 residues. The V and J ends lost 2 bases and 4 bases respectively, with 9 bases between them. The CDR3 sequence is CASSERGAGANVLTF. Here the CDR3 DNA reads TGTGCCAGCAGTGAAAGGGGAGCCGGGGCCAACGTCCTGACTTTC.

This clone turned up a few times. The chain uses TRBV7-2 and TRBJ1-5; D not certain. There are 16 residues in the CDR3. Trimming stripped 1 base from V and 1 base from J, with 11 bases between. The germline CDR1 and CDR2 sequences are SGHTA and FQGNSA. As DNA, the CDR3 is TGTGCCAGCAGCTTAGTGTCACTAGGGAGCAATCAGCCCCAGCATTTT. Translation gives CASSLVSLGSNQPQHF.

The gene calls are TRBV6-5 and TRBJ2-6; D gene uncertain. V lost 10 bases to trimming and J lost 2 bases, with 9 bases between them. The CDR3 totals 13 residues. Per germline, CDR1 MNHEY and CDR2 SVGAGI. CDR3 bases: TGTGCCATAAAAAAAACTGGGGCCAACGTCCTGACTTTC. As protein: CAIKKTGANVLTF.